This TCR beta chain was sequenced for a study of persistence of HIV-infected CD4 T cells. Stimulation used about 9.2 ug/mL lysate from CMV-infected fibroblasts. Memory cells lacking CD40L and CD69 with high CD45RO were sorted. Inclusion required CMV-positive serology and CD4+ counts above 400 cells/uL. Details on this clone: Antigen unknown.

Sequencing used immunoSEQ version 4 in survey mode. Template was genomic DNA at around 9.7 ng/uL, with up to roughly 1 ug used per sample. Libraries were prepared by immunoSEQ multiplex PCR; TCRdb keeps only in-frame clonotypes and omits some of them. The repertoire consists of 25,000 to 35,000 clones, with 78% occurring once and the leading ten covering 0.7% to 0.95%. V lost 0 bases and J 5 bases, leaving 17 bases between the germline ends. The CDR3 has 16 residues. Germline V gene sequence: CDR1 SGDLS, CDR2 YYNGEE. J is TRBJ1-1 and V is TRBV9; perhaps TRBD1 as D (5 bases). This sequence was found in an adult woman with HIV who was CMV-seropositive. The starting material was CD4+ T cells sorted from PBMCs after roughly 18-hour stimulation, obtained from a patient who received antiretroviral therapy. This CDR3 reads CASSVGGSGRGTEAFF. CDR3 nucleotide sequence: TGTGCCAGCAGCGTAGGGGGGTCCGGGAGAGGAACTGAAGCTTTCTTT.